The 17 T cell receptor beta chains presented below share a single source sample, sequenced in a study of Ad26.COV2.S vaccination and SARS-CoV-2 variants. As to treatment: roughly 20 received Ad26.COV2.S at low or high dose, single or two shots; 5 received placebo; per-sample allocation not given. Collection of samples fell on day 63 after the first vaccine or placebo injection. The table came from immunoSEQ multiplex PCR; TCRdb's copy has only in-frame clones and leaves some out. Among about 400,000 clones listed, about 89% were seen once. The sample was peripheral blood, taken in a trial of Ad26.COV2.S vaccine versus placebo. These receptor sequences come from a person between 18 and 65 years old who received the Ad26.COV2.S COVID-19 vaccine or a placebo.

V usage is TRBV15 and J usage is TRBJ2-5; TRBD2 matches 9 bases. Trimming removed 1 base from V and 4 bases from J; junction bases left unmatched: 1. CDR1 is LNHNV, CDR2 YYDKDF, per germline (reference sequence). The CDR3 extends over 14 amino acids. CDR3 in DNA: TGTGCCACCAGCAGAGGACTAGCGGCAGAGACCCAGTACTTC. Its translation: CATSRGLAAETQYF.

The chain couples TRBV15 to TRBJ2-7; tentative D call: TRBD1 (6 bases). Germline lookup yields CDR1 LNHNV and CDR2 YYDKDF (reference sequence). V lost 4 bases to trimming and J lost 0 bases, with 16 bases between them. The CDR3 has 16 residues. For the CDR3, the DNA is TGTGCCACCAGCAATCAAACCGGGACACACTCCTACGAGCAGTACTTC. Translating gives CATSNQTGTHSYEQYF.

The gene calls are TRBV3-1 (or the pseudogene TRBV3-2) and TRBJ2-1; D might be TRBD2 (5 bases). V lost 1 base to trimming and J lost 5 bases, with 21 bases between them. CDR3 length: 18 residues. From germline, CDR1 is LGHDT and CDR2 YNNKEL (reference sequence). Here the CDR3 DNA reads TGTGCCAGCAGCCAAGGGCCTGCTCATGGGTCGGGGAACAATGAGCAGTTCTTC. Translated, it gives CASSQGPAHGSGNNEQFF.

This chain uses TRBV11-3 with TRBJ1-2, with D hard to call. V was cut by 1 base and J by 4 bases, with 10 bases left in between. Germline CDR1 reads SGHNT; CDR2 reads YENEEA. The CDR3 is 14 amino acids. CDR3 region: CASSLGGLAYGYTF. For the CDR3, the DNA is TGTGCCAGCAGCTTAGGCGGTCTAGCCTATGGCTACACCTTC.

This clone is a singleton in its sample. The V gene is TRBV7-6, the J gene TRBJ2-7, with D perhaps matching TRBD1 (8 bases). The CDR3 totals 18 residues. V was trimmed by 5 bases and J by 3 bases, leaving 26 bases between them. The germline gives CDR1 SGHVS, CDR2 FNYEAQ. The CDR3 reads CASSPQGASNGGSYEQYF. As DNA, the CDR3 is TGTGCCAGCAGCCCTCAGGGGGCCTCTAACGGGGGGAGCTACGAGCAGTACTTC.

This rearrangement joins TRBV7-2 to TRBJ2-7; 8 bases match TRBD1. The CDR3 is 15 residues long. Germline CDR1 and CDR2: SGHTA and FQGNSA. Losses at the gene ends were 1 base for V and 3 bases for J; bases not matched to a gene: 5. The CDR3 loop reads CASSLDRGAGYEQYF. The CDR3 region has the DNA TGTGCCAGCAGCTTAGACAGGGGGGCAGGCTACGAGCAGTACTTC. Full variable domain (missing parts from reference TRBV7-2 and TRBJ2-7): GAGVSQSPSNKVTEKGKDVELRCDPISGHTALYWYRQSLGQGLEFLIYFQGNSAPDKSGLPSDRFSAERTGGSVSTLTIQRTQQEDSAVYLCASSLDRGAGYEQYFGPGTRLTVT.

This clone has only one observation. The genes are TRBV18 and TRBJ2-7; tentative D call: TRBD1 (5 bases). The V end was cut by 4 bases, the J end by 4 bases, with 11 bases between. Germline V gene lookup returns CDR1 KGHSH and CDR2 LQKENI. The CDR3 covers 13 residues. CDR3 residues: CASSQDKPYEQYF. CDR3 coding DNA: TGTGCCAGCTCACAGGACAAACCATACGAGCAGTACTTC.

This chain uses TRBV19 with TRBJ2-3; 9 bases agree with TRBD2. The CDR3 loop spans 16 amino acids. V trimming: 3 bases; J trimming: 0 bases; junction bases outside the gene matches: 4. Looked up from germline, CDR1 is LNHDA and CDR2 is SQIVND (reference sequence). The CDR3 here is CASSILAGGSTDTQYF. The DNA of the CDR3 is TGTGCCAGTAGTATCCTTGCGGGAGGGAGCACAGATACGCAGTATTTT.

CDR3 coding DNA: TGTGCCATCAGGGGACAGGGGAGCTCCTACAATGAGCAGTTCTTC. This gives the protein CAIRGQGSSYNEQFF. The chain carries TRBV10-3 and TRBJ2-1; 10 bases are shared with TRBD1. Losses at the gene ends were 6 bases for V and 0 bases for J; bases not matched to a gene: 2. The CDR3 has 15 residues. Germline V gives CDR1 ENHRY, CDR2 SYGVKD.

This CDR3 reads CASSFMGLAGAGGELFF. DNA of the CDR3: TGTGCCAGCAGTTTTATGGGACTAGCGGGAGCGGGCGGGGAGCTGTTTTTT. V gene TRBV27 combines with J gene TRBJ2-2; 14 bases are shared with TRBD2. Germline CDR1 and CDR2: MNHEY and SMNVEV (reference sequence). V trimming: 3 bases; J trimming: 7 bases; junction bases outside the gene matches: 7. This CDR3 comprises 17 residues.

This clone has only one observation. The CDR3 DNA sequence: TGTGCCAGCAGTGCGGACGCCCAAGAGACCCAGTACTTC. It codes for CASSADAQETQYF. This chain connects TRBV27 to TRBJ2-5; D unclear. The CDR3 loop spans 13 amino acids. Trimming cost V 5 bases and J 1 base, with 8 bases left between them. Looked up from germline, CDR1 is MNHEY and CDR2 is SMNVEV (reference sequence).

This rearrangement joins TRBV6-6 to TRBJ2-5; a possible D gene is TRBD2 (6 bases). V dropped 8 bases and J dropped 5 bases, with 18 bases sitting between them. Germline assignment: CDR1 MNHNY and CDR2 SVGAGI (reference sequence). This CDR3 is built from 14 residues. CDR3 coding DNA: TGTGCCAGCTATGGTTGGGGGGTAGGGGAGACCCAGTACTTC. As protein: CASYGWGVGETQYF.

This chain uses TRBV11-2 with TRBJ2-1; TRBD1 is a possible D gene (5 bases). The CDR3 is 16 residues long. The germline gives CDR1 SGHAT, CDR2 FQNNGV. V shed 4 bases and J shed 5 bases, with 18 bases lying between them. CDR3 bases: TGTGCCAGCAGCTCAGTAGGGGCTAGGATAAACAATGAGCAGTTCTTC. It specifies CASSSVGARINNEQFF.

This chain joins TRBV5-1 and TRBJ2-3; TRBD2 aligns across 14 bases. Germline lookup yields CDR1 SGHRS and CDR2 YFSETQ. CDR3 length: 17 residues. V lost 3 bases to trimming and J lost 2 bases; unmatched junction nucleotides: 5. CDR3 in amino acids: CASSSGLAGGNTDTQYF. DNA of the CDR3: TGCGCCAGCAGCTCCGGACTAGCGGGAGGCAACACAGATACGCAGTATTTT.

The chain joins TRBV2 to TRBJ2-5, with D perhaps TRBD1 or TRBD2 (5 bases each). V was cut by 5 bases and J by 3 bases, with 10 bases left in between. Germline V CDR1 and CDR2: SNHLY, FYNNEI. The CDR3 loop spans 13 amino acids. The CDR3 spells CASSLGTEETQYF. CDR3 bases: TGTGCCAGCAGTTTGGGGACGGAAGAGACCCAGTACTTC.

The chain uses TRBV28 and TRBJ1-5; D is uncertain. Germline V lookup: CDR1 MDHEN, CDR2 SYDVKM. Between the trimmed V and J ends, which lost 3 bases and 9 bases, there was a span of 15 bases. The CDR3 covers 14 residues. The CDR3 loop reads CASSFLTANGPQHF. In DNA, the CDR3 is TGTGCCAGCAGTTTTTTGACGGCAAATGGGCCCCAGCATTTT.

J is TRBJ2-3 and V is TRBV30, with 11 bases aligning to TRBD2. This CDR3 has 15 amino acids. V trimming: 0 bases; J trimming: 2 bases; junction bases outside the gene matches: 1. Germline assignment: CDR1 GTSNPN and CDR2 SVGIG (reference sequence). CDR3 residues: CAWSVSGRATDTQYF. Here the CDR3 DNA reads TGTGCCTGGAGTGTTAGCGGGAGGGCCACAGATACGCAGTATTTT. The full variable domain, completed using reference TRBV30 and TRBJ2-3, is SQTIHQWPATLVQPVGSPLSLECTVEGTSNPNLYWYRQAAGRGLQLLFYSVGIGQISSEVPQNLSASRPQDRQFILSSKKLLLSDSGFYLCAWSVSGRATDTQYFGPGTRLTVL.